This is a list of T cell receptor beta chains from one sample in a study of T cell changes during pregnancy in multiple sclerosis. The repertoire was sequenced with immunoSEQ multiplex PCR; TCRdb's copy has only in-frame clones and lacks some. The repertoire includes fewer than 75,000 clones, 80% to 95% of them detected once, and about 3.7% sits in the top ten. The sequencing here drew on peripheral blood, taken after pregnancy. These receptors were obtained from a female donor in good health, enrolled as a control in a pregnancy study. Both conserved end residues are part of each CDR3. The D gene is left open where the match is weak. Clone size, where shown, is once, few, many, or a class for clones that have expanded.

j_call clone_size v_call d_call cdr3_aa cdr3_nt
TRBJ1-2 once TRBV7-2 NA CASSPGGVGRRGYGYTF TGTGCCAGCAGCCCCGGGGGTGTAGGGCGGAGGGGCTATGGCTACACCTTC
TRBJ2-7 NA TRBV5-1 NA CASSFRQGGYEQYF TGCGCCAGCAGCTTTCGGCAGGGTGGCTACGAGCAGTACTTC
TRBJ2-7 NA TRBV10-2 NA CASMADSYEQYF TGCGCCAGCATGGCGGATTCCTACGAGCAGTACTTC
TRBJ1-5 once TRBV11-2 NA CASSLGGGRGYQPQHF TGTGCCAGCAGCTTAGGCGGTGGCCGGGGGTATCAGCCCCAGCATTTT
TRBJ2-3 NA TRBV7-2 TRBD1 CASSSPTGYTDTQYF TGTGCCAGCAGCTCCCCGACAGGGTACACAGATACGCAGTATTTT
TRBJ2-5 NA TRBV18 TRBD2 CASSPRGDTKETQYF TGTGCCAGCTCACCCCGGGGGGATACAAAAGAGACCCAGTACTTC
TRBJ2-1 NA TRBV14 TRBD2 CASSQDGGGGHNEQFF TGTGCCAGCAGCCAAGATGGCGGGGGTGGGCACAATGAGCAGTTCTTC
TRBJ1-2 NA TRBV6-6 NA CASSYVTTPEYGYTF TGTGCCAGCAGTTACGTAACAACCCCGGAGTATGGCTACACCTTC
TRBJ1-4 NA TRBV5-1 NA CASSGGASEKLFF TGCGCCAGCAGTGGGGGGGCAAGTGAAAAACTGTTTTTT
TRBJ1-1 few TRBV5-5 NA CASSLAGDSEAFF TGTGCCAGCAGCTTGGCGGGAGACAGCGAAGCTTTCTTT
TRBJ2-7 NA TRBV2 NA CASSLDSSNSYEQYF TGTGCCAGCAGTCTGGACAGCTCAAACTCCTACGAGCAGTACTTC
TRBJ1-2 NA TRBV7-2 NA CASSSLGGYNDGYTF TGTGCCAGCAGCTCCCTTGGGGGGTACAACGATGGCTACACCTTC
TRBJ1-2 NA TRBV7-2 NA CASSPRVHGYTF TGTGCCAGCAGCCCCCGAGTCCACGGCTACACCTTC
TRBJ1-1 NA TRBV4-2 NA CASSHEGTLSVEAFF TGTGCCAGCAGCCACGAGGGCACTCTGAGCGTCGAAGCTTTCTTT
TRBJ1-1 NA TRBV18 NA CASSPSTGNTEAFF TGTGCCAGCTCACCCTCTACAGGGAACACTGAAGCTTTCTTT